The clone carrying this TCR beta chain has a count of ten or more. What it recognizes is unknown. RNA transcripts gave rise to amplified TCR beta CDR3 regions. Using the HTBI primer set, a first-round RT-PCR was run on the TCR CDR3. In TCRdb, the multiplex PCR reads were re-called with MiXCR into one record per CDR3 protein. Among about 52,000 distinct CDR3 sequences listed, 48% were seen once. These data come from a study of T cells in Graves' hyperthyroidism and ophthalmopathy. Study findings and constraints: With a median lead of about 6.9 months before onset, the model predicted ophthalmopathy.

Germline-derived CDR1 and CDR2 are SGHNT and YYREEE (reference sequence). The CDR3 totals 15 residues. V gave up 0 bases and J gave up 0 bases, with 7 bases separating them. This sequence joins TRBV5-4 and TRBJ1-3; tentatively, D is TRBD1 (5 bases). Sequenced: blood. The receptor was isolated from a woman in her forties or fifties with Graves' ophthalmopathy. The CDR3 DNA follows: TGTGCCAGCAGCTTGGGGGGGGTCTCTGGAAACACCATATATTTT. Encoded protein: CASSLGGVSGNTIYF. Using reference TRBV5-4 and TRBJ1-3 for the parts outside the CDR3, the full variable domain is ETGVTQSPTHLIKTRGQQVTLRCSSQSGHNTVSWYQQALGQGPQFIFQYYREEENGRGNFPPRFSGLQFPNYSSELNVNALELDDSALYLCASSLGGVSGNTIYFGEGSWLTVV.